A single sample gave rise to the 5 T cell receptor beta chains below, sequenced in a study of a mutant IDH1 vaccine in newly diagnosed glioma. Their antigen targets remain unknown. As for time point: week 23, last vaccination. Topical imiquimod was applied with each vaccine dose, which held 300 ug of mutant IDH1 20-mer peptide. This table comes from immunoSEQ multiplex PCR, and its TCRdb copy is limited to in-frame clones, with some not included. The data hold 25,000 to 35,000 clones, with over 75% observed a single time. The sequencing used PBMCs, collected from a glioma patient whose treatment included an IDH1 peptide vaccine. The receptors here all came from a man in his forties or fifties with glioma.

In nucleotides, the CDR3 is TGTGCCAGCACCTACTCACAGGGCCGTAATGAAAAACTGTTTTTT. It translates to CASTYSQGRNEKLFF. This rearrangement joins TRBV2 to TRBJ1-4; tentative D call: TRBD1 (6 bases). The CDR3 is 15 residues long. Looked up from germline, CDR1 is SNHLY and CDR2 is FYNNEI. Trimming left V 7 bases short and J 4 bases short, with 16 bases between.

The chain recombines TRBV4-1 with TRBJ1-2, with D maybe TRBD1 (6 bases). Germline-derived CDR1 and CDR2 are MGHRA and YSYEKL. The CDR3 is 16 amino acids. V shed 4 bases and J shed 2 bases, with 17 bases lying between them. The CDR3 nucleotides read TGCGCCAGCAGCCCCCTCGGGAGGGGGATAAACTATGGCTACACCTTC. It translates to CASSPLGRGINYGYTF.

This chain links TRBV5-1 with TRBJ2-3, with 11 bases fitting TRBD2. The junction had 6 bases not matched to a gene; V was cut back by 0 bases and J by 3 bases. The CDR3 length is 17 residues. The germline V gene has CDR1 SGHRS and CDR2 YFSETQ. CDR3 coding DNA: TGCGCCAGCAGCTTGGCGGCTAGCGGGGGGCTAACAGATACGCAGTATTTT. Translated: CASSLAASGGLTDTQYF.

The V gene is TRBV28, the J gene TRBJ2-7, with 7 bases aligning to TRBD2. V lost 4 bases to trimming and J lost 2 bases; unmatched junction nucleotides: 11. Germline loops: CDR1 MDHEN, CDR2 SYDVKM. The CDR3 length is 16 residues. CDR3 region: CASSYPFASGTYEQYF. CDR3 in DNA: TGTGCCAGCAGTTATCCGTTTGCTAGCGGTACCTACGAGCAGTACTTC.

The V gene is TRBV28, the J gene TRBJ2-5, with D possibly being TRBD2 (5 bases). V lost 6 bases and J lost 3, with 11 bases in between. The CDR3 has 13 residues. The germline V gene has CDR1 MDHEN and CDR2 SYDVKM. CDR3 sequence reads: CASRDPAEETQYF. The CDR3 coding sequence is TGTGCCAGCAGAGACCCAGCGGAAGAGACCCAGTACTTC.